This T cell receptor (beta chain) comes out of a study of control samples from healthy donors and cancer patients. Looked up from germline, CDR1 is SGDLS and CDR2 is YYNGEE. CDR3 size: 15 residues. Trimming removed 4 bases from V and 5 bases from J, with 17 bases in between. Profiling relied on immunoSEQ multiplex PCR, and the TCRdb table lists in-frame clones only, not all of them. Of tens of thousands of clones in the sample, more than 85% were seen once. Specimen: PBMCs. The chain is built from TRBV9 and TRBJ2-3; a possible D gene is TRBD2 (7 bases). This TCR came from a woman aged 40 to 49 with lung cancer. The CDR3 spells CASSRGGAGGDTQYF. The CDR3 DNA sequence: TGTGCCAGCAGCCGTGGGGGGGCCGGAGGAGATACGCAGTATTTT.